The present TCR beta chain was sequenced within a study of T cell clonality in common variable immunodeficiency. This clone was detected many times. Its specificity is not known. The sequence runs out 3 residues before the end of the CDR3; the remainder is reconstructed from the germline J gene. Clones were read by immunoSEQ multiplex PCR, and TCRdb kept only the in-frame ones, dropping some. The record shows tens of thousands of clones for this sample, with no singletons present. Study-wide findings and caveats: Repertoire-complication correlations in CVID were limited by patient heterogeneity. Fewer deletions and N-nucleotide insertions were reportedly seen in common variable immunodeficiency TCR beta sequences.

This CDR3 comprises 14 residues. Trimming removed 4 bases at V and 4 bases at J, with 10 bases between. Germline V gene sequence: CDR1 LNHDA, CDR2 SQIVND (reference sequence). CVID subjects were some 15 female and some 27 male, aged roughly 8 to 64. Both groups were predominantly of Caucasian heritage. For at least one year, all CVID subjects received replacement immunoglobulin. The chain is built from TRBV19 and TRBJ2-2, with a tentative D call TRBD1 (7 bases). The TCR sequence derives from a human donor with common variable immunodeficiency. Sequencing used peripheral blood mononuclear cells. CDR3 DNA (partial): TGTGCCAGTAGTACGCAGGGGGGCACCGGGGAG. This sequence encodes CASSTQGGTGE. The CDR3 in its entirety is CASSTQGGTGELFF.